A single sample is the source of the 9 T cell receptor beta chains below, sequenced in a study of shared clonotypes between healthy human individuals. TCRdb's table, derived via immunoSEQ multiplex PCR, lists solely in-frame clones and lacks some. The repertoire has millions of clones, roughly 94% of them found once; the top ten carry 0.13%. Material: naive CD4+ T cells sorted from blood. Subset in this sample: CD45RA+ positively selected. The receptors stem from a man between 18 and 35 years old in good health.

The J gene is TRBJ2-5, the V gene TRBV10-3; 8 bases map to TRBD1. V lost 5 bases and J lost 4; bases outside the gene matches: 6. In germline, CDR1 is ENHRY, CDR2 SYGVKD. This CDR3 comprises 14 residues. The CDR3 DNA sequence: TGTGCCATCAGTTCCGGACAGGGAAGAGAGACCCAGTACTTC. It encodes CAISSGQGRETQYF.

The chain links TRBV29-1 to TRBJ2-2; the match to TRBD2 covers 16 bases. This CDR3 region has 16 residues. In germline, CDR1 is SQVTM, CDR2 ANQGSEA. The junction had 5 bases not matched to a gene; V was cut back by 7 bases and J by 3 bases. The CDR3 DNA reads TGCAGCGCCGGGACTAGCGGGAGGGCCCACACCGGGGAGCTGTTTTTT. The encoded protein is CSAGTSGRAHTGELFF.

The chain carries TRBV14 and TRBJ2-7, with D perhaps given as TRBD1 or TRBD2 (5 bases each). With 1 base removed from V and 5 bases from J, the gap between germline ends came to 6 bases. The CDR3 is made up of 12 amino acids. Per germline, CDR1 SGHDN and CDR2 FVKESK. Here the CDR3 DNA reads TGTGCCAGCAGCCAAGTGGGGGACGAGCAGTACTTC. Translating it yields CASSQVGDEQYF.

The V gene is TRBV30, the J gene TRBJ2-7, with TRBD1 matching 10 bases. The CDR3 runs to 13 residues. The germline gives CDR1 GTSNPN, CDR2 SVGIG (reference sequence). V shed 3 bases and J 2 bases; nucleotides not matched to a gene: 1. The CDR3 sequence: CAWRGQGPYEQYF. The CDR3 nucleotides read TGTGCCTGGAGGGGACAGGGGCCCTACGAGCAGTACTTC.

This chain connects TRBV6-5 to TRBJ2-7, with 8 positions matching TRBD1. Unmatched junction bases numbered 9, after V lost 4 bases and J lost 4 bases. CDR1 MNHEY and CDR2 SVGAGI come from the germline V gene. There are 15 residues in the CDR3. The CDR3 region is CASSSGYTGGYEQYF. CDR3 coding DNA: TGTGCCAGCAGTTCCGGGTACACAGGGGGATACGAGCAGTACTTC.

The chain combines TRBV10-3 with TRBJ2-2, with D unclear. The CDR3 length is 15 residues. Trimming pared 4 bases from V and 0 bases from J, leaving 9 bases between. Germline-derived CDR1 and CDR2 are ENHRY and SYGVKD. The chain's CDR3 is CAISVKGTNTGELFF. CDR3 in DNA: TGTGCCATCAGTGTAAAGGGTACGAACACCGGGGAGCTGTTTTTT.

V is TRBV5-8 and J is TRBJ2-7; D might be TRBD1 or TRBD2, each matching 5 bases. CDR3 size: 14 residues. The ends were cut back, 4 bases at V and 3 bases at J, with 14 bases in the middle. Germline V gene data show CDR1 as SGHTS and CDR2 as YDEGEE. The CDR3 protein is CASSLGLANYEQYF. The CDR3 DNA follows: TGTGCCAGCAGCCTGGGGCTAGCCAACTACGAGCAGTACTTC.

For the CDR3, the DNA is TGTGCCAGCAGGATGAGACCTTTGAGCACAGATACGCAGTATTTT. Encoded protein: CASRMRPLSTDTQYF. The V call is TRBV5-4, the J call TRBJ2-3; no clear D. Looked up from germline, CDR1 is SGHNT and CDR2 is YYREEE (reference sequence). Trimming pared 5 bases from V and 0 bases from J, leaving 13 bases between. The CDR3 runs 15 residues. The full variable domain, in which reference TRBV5-4 and TRBJ2-3 provide the parts outside the CDR3, is ETGVTQSPTHLIKTRGQQVTLRCSSQSGHNTVSWYQQALGQGPQFIFQYYREEENGRGNFPPRFSGLQFPNYSSELNVNALELDDSALYLCASRMRPLSTDTQYFGPGTRLTVL.

This chain connects TRBV30 to TRBJ1-1; tentatively, D is TRBD1 (5 bases). Between the trimmed V and J ends, which lost 1 base and 1 base, there was a span of 13 bases. This CDR3 contains 15 residues. Per germline, CDR1 GTSNPN and CDR2 SVGIG (reference sequence). Here the CDR3 DNA reads TGTGCCTGGAGTGAGGAGGGACTGAGGAACACTGAAGCTTTCTTT. It encodes CAWSEEGLRNTEAFF.